This T cell receptor (beta chain) is drawn from a study of Ad26.COV2.S vaccination and SARS-CoV-2 variants. Study as a whole: Enrolled in COV1001, the donor was in the Ad26.COV2.S trial arm, which received the vaccine. Once, or twice with 56 days between doses, Ad26.COV2.S was given intramuscularly.

The treatment here: 15 to 20 received Ad26.COV2.S at low or high dose, single or two shots; a few received placebo; per-sample allocation not given. All samples were drawn on day 63, counting from the first vaccine or placebo injection. Based in Boston, the donor was an adult of 18-55 years. Built on an Ad26 vector, the vaccine expressed Wuhan-strain SARS-CoV-2 spike. Method: immunoSEQ multiplex PCR; TCRdb's copy keeps in-frame clones and lacks some. The sample lists approximately 300,000 clones, around 84% occurring once. This CDR3 region has 14 residues. V was pared by 4 bases and J by 0 bases, with 10 bases between. CDR1 is SEHNR and CDR2 is FQNEAQ in the germline V gene (reference sequence).

This TCR was sampled from a person aged 18-60 years who received the Ad26.COV2.S COVID-19 vaccine or a placebo. The starting material was peripheral blood, obtained in a trial of Ad26.COV2.S vaccine versus placebo. This rearrangement joins TRBV7-9 to TRBJ2-7; D perhaps matches TRBD1 (5 bases). Here the CDR3 reads CASSSLTDSYEQYF. The CDR3 DNA reads TGTGCCAGCAGCTCCTTGACAGACTCCTACGAGCAGTACTTC.